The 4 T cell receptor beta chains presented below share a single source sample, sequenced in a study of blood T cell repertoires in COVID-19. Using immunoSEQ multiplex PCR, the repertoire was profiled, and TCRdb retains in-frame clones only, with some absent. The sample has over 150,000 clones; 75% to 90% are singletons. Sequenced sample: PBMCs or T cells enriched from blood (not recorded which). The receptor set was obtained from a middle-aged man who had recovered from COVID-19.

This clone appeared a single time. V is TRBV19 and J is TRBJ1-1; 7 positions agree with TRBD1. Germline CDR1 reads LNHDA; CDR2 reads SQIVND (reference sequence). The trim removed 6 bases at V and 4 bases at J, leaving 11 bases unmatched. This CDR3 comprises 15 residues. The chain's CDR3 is CASRNQGVSGTEAFF. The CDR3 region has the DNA TGTGCCAGTAGGAATCAGGGGGTCAGCGGCACTGAAGCTTTCTTT.

In DNA, the CDR3 is TGTGCCTGGAGTCGACAAAGACTGTTTTTT. This translates into CAWSRQRLFF. The chain couples TRBV30 to TRBJ1-4, with D hard to call. This CDR3 region has 10 residues. With 2 bases removed from V and 13 bases from J, the gap between germline ends came to 8 bases. The germline V gene encodes CDR1 GTSNPN and CDR2 SVGIG (reference sequence).

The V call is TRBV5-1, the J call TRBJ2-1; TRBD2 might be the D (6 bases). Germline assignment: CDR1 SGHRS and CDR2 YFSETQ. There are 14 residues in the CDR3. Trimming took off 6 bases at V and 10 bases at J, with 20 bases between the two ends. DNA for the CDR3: TGCGCCAGCAACTTCGGGTCGGGCGGGGAGGAGCAGTTCTTC. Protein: CASNFGSGGEEQFF.

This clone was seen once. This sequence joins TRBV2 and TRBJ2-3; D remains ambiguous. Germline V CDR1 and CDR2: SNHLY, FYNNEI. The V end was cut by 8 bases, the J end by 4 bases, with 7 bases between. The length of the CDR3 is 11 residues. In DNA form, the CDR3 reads TGTGCCAGCGTCCGGGCAGATACGCAGTATTTT. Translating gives CASVRADTQYF.